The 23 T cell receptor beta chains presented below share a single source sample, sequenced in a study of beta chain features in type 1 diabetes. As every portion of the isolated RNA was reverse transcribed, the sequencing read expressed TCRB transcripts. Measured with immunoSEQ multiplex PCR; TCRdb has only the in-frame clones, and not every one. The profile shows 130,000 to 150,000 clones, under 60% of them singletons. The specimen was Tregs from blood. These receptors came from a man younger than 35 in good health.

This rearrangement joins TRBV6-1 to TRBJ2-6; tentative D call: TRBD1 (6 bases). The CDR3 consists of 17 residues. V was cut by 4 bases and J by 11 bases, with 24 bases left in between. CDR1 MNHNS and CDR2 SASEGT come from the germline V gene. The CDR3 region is CASSGVRPDSLRYVLTF. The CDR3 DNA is TGTGCCAGCAGTGGAGTTCGCCCGGACAGCCTGCGGTACGTCCTGACTTTC.

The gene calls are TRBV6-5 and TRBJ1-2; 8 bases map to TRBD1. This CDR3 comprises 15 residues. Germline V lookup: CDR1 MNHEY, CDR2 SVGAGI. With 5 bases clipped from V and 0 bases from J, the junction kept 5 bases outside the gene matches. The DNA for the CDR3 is TGTGCCAGCAGTCGGGGGACAGGAACTAACTATGGCTACACCTTC. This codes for CASSRGTGTNYGYTF.

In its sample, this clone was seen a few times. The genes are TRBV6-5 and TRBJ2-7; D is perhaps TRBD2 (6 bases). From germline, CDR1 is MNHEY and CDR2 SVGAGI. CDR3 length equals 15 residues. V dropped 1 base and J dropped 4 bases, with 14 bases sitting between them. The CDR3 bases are TGTGCCAGCAGTTACTGGGGCCAGGGAGGTTACGAGCAGTACTTC. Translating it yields CASSYWGQGGYEQYF.

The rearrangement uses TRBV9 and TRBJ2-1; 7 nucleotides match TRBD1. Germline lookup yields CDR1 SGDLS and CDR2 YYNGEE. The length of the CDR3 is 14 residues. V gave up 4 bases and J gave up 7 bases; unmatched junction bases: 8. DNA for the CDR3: TGTGCCAGCAGCCTAACCTCGACAGGGAATGAGCAGTTCTTC. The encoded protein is CASSLTSTGNEQFF.

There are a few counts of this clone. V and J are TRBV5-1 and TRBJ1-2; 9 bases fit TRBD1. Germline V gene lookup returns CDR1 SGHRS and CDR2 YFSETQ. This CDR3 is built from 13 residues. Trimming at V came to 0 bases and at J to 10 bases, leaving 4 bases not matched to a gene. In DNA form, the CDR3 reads TGCGCCAGCAGCTTGGTGGGACAGGGAATCTACACCTTC. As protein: CASSLVGQGIYTF.

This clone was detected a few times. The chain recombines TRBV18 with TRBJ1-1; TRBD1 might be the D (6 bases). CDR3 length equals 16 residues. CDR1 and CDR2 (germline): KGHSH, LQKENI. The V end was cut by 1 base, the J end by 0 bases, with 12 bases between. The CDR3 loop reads CASSPQDRPLNTEAFF. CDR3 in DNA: TGTGCCAGCTCACCACAGGACAGACCTTTGAACACTGAAGCTTTCTTT.

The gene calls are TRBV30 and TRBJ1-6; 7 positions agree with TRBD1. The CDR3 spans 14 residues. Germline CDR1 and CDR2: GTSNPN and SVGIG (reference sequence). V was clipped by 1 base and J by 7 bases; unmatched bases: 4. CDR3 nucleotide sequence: TGTGCCTGGAGTGGGGACAGAGTGAATTCACCCCTCCACTTT. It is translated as CAWSGDRVNSPLHF.

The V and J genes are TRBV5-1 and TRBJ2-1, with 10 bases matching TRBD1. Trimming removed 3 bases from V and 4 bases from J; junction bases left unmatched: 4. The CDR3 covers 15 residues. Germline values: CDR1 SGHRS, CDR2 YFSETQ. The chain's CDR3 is CASSSGQGTYNEQFF. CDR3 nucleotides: TGCGCCAGCAGCTCGGGACAGGGGACTTACAATGAGCAGTTCTTC.

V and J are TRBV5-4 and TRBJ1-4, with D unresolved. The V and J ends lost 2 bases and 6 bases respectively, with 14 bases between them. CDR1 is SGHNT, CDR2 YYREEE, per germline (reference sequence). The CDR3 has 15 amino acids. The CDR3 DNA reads TGTGCCAGCAGCTTCCAGGACTCGCGCCATGAAAAACTGTTTTTT. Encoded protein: CASSFQDSRHEKLFF.

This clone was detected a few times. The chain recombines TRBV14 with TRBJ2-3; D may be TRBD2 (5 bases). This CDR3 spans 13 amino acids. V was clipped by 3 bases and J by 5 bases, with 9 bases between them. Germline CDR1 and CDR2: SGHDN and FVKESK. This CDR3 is CASSHREGDTQYF. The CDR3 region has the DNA TGTGCCAGCAGCCACCGGGAAGGAGATACGCAGTATTTT. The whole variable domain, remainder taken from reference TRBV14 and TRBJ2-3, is EAGVTQFPSHSVIEKGQTVTLRCDPISGHDNLYWYRRVMGKEIKFLLHFVKESKQDESGMPNNRFLAERTGGTYSTLKVQPAELEDSGVYFCASSHREGDTQYFGPGTRLTVL.

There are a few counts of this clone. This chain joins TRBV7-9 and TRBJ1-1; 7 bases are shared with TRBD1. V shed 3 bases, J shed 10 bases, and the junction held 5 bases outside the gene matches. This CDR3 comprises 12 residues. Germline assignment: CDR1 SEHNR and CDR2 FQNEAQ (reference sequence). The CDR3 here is CASSLGTVGAFF. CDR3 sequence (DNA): TGTGCCAGCAGCTTGGGGACAGTTGGAGCTTTCTTT.

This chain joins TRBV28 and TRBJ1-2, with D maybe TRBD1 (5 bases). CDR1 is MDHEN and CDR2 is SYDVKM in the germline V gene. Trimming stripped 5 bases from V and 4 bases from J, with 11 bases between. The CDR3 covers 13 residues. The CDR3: CASSPGTSYGYTF. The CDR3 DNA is TGTGCCAGCAGTCCCGGGACTTCCTATGGCTACACCTTC.

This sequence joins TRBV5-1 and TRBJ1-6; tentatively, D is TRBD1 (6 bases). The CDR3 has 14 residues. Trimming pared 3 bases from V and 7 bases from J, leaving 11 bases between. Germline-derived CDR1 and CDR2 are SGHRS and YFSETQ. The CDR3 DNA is TGCGCCAGCAGCTGGGACATCTCGAATTCACCCCTCCACTTT. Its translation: CASSWDISNSPLHF. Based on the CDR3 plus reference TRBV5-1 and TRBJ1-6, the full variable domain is KAGVTQTPRYLIKTRGQQVTLSCSPISGHRSVSWYQQTPGQGLQFLFEYFSETQRNKGNFPGRFSGRQFSNSRSEMNVSTLELGDSALYLCASSWDISNSPLHFGNGTRLTVT.

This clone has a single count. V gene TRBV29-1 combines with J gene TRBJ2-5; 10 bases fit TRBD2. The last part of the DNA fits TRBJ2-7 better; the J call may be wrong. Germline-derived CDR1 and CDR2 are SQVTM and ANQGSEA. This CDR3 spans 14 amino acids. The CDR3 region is CSVEKREGTYEQYF. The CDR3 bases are TGCAGCGTCGAGAAGCGGGAGGGGACCTACGAGCAGTACTTC.

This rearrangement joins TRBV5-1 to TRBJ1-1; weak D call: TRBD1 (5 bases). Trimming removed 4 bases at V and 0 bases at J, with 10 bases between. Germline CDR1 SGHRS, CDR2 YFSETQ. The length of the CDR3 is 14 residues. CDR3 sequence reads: CASSRDSLNTEAFF. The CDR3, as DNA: TGCGCCAGCAGCCGAGACAGCTTGAACACTGAAGCTTTCTTT. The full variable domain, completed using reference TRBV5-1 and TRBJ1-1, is KAGVTQTPRYLIKTRGQQVTLSCSPISGHRSVSWYQQTPGQGLQFLFEYFSETQRNKGNFPGRFSGRQFSNSRSEMNVSTLELGDSALYLCASSRDSLNTEAFFGQGTRLTVV.

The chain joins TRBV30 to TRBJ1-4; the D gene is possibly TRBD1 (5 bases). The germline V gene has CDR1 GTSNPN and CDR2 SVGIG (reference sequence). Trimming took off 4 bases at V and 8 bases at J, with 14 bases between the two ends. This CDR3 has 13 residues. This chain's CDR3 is CAWTRGANEKLFF. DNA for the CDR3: TGTGCCTGGACGCGCGGGGCGAACGAAAAACTGTTTTTT.

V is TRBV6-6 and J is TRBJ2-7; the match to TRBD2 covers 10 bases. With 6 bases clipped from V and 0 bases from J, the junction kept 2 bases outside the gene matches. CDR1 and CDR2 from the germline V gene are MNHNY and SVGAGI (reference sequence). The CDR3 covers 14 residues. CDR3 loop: CASSASGGSYEQYF. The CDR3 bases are TGTGCCAGCAGCGCTAGCGGGGGCTCCTACGAGCAGTACTTC.

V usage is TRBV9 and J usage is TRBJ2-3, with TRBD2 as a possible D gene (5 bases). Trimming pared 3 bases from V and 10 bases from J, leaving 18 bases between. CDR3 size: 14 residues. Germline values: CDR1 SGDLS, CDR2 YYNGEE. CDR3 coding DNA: TGTGCCAGCAGCGCGTGGTTTCTAGGTAGCGCGCAGTATTTT. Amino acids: CASSAWFLGSAQYF.

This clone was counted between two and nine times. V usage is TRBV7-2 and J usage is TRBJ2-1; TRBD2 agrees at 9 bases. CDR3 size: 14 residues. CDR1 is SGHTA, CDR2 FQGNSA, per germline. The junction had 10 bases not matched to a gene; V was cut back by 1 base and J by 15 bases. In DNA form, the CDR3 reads TGTGCCAGCAGCTTAGATTGGGCGGGGGGGCCGTGGTTCTTC. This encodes CASSLDWAGGPWFF. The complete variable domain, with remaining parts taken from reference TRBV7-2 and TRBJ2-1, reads GAGVSQSPSNKVTEKGKDVELRCDPISGHTALYWYRQSLGQGLEFLIYFQGNSAPDKSGLPSDRFSAERTGGSVSTLTIQRTQQEDSAVYLCASSLDWAGGPWFFGPGTRLTVL.

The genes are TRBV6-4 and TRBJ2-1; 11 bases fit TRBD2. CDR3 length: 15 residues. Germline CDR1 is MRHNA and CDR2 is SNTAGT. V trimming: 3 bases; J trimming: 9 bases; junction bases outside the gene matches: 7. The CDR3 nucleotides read TGTGCCAGCAGTGAATTAGGGCTAGCGGGAGGTGAGCAGTTCTTC. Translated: CASSELGLAGGEQFF.

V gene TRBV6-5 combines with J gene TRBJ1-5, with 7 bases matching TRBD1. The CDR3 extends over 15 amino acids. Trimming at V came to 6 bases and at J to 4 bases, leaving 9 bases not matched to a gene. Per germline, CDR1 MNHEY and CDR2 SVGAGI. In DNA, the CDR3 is TGTGCCAGCAGCCGCCACGGGACAGATAATCAGCCCCAGCATTTT. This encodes CASSRHGTDNQPQHF.

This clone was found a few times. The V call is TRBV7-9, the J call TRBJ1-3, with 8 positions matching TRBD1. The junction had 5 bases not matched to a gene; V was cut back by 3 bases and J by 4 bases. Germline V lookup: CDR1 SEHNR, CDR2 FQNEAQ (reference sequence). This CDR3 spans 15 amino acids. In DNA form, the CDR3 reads TGTGCCAGCAGCTTCACCCGGACAGGGGGAAACACCATATATTTT. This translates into CASSFTRTGGNTIYF. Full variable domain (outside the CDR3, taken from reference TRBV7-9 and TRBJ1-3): DTGVSQNPRHKITKRGQNVTFRCDPISEHNRLYWYRQTLGQGPEFLTYFQNEAQLEKSRLLSDRFSAERPKGSFSTLEIQRTEQGDSAMYLCASSFTRTGGNTIYFGEGSWLTVV.

CDR3: CASSLGLEQPQHF. CDR3 nucleotide sequence: TGTGCCAGCAGCTTGGGGTTGGAGCAGCCCCAGCATTTT. The chain uses TRBV5-5 and TRBJ1-5; D is unclear. Germline V gene sequence: CDR1 SGHKS, CDR2 YYEKEE (reference sequence). The CDR3 runs to 13 residues. V was trimmed by 0 bases and J by 7 bases, leaving 8 bases between them. Looking up the rest from reference TRBV5-5 and TRBJ1-5 gives the full variable domain: DAGVTQSPTHLIKTRGQQVTLRCSPISGHKSVSWYQQVLGQGPQFIFQYYEKEERGRGNFPDRFSARQFPNYSSELNVNALLLGDSALYLCASSLGLEQPQHFGDGTRLSIL.